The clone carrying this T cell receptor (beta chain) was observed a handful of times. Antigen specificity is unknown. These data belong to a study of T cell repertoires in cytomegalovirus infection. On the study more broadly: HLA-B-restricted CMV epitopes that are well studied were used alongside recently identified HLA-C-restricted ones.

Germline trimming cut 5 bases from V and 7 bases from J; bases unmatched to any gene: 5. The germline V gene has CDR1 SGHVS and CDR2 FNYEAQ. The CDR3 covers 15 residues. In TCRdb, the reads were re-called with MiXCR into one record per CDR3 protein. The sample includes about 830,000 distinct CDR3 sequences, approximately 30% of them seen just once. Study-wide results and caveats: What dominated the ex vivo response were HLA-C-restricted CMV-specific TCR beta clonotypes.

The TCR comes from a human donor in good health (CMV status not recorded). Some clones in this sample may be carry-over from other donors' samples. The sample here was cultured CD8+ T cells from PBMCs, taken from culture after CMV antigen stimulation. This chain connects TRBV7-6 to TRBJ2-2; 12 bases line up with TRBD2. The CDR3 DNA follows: TGTGCCAGCAGCCCTTGGACTAGCGGGAACGGGGAGCTGTTTTTT. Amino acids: CASSPWTSGNGELFF.